This TCR beta chain was found in a study of blood T cell repertoires in COVID-19. Study at large: Samples representing acute and convalescent COVID-19 were sourced from the United States, Italy and Spain. PBMCs, B-cell-depleted T cells, or T cells provided the cDNA or gDNA that made up the material.

The repertoire was sequenced with immunoSEQ multiplex PCR; TCRdb's copy has only in-frame clones and lacks some. The data hold fewer than 250,000 clones, with roughly 82% observed a single time. V was pared by 2 bases and J by 5 bases, with 9 bases between. Looked up from germline, CDR1 is MNHEY and CDR2 is SVGAGI. The CDR3 extends over 14 amino acids. The chain recombines TRBV6-5 with TRBJ1-4; no reliable D call. Source material: peripheral blood. The TCR was taken from a woman aged 70-85 years with acute or convalescent COVID-19. The CDR3, as DNA: TGTGCCAGCAGTTACAACAGAGGGAATGAAAAACTGTTTTTT. Amino acid sequence: CASSYNRGNEKLFF.